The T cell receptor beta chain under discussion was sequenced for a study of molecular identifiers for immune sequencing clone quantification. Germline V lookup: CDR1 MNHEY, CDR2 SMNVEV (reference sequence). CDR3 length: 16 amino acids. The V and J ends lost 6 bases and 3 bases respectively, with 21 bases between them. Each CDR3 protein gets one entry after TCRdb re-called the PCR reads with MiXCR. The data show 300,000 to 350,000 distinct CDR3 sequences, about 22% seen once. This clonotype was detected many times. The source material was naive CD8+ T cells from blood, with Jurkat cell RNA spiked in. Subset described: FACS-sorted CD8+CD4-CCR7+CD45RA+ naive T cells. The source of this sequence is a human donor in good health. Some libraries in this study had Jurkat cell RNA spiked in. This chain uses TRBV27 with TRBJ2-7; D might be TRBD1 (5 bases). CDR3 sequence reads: CASSLTISGSDYEQYF. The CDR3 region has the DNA TGTGCCAGCAGCCTGACAATTTCAGGGTCCGACTACGAGCAGTACTTC.